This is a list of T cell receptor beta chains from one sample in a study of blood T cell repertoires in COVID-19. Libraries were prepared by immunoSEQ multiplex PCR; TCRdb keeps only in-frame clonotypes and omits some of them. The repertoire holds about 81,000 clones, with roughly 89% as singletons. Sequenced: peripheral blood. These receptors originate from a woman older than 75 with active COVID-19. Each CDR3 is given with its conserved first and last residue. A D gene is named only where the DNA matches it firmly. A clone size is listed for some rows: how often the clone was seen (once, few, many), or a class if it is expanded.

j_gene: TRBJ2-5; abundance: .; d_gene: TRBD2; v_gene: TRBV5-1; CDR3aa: CASSSGTSRQETQYF; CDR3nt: TGCGCCAGCAGCTCCGGGACTAGCCGCCAAGAGACCCAGTACTTC
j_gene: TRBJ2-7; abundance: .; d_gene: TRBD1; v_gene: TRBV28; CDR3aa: CASKGQGTYEQYF; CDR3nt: TGTGCCAGCAAGGGACAGGGGACCTACGAGCAGTACTTC
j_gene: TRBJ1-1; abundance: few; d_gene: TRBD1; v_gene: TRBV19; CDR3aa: CASSTGQGRLSSGNTEAFF; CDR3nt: TGTGCCAGTAGTACGGGACAGGGCCGGCTGTCTAGTGGGAACACTGAAGCTTTCTTT
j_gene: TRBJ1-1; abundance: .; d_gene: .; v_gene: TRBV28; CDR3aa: CASRGQTNTEAFF; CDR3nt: TGTGCCAGCAGGGGGCAGACAAACACTGAAGCTTTCTTT
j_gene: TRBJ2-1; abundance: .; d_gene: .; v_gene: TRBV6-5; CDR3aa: CASTPTSYNEQFF; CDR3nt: TGTGCCAGCACTCCCACTAGTTACAATGAGCAGTTCTTC
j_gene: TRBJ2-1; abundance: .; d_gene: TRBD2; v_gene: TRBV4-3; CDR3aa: CASSDIPAGGPNEQFF; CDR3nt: TGCGCCAGCAGCGATATACCAGCGGGAGGGCCTAATGAGCAGTTCTTC
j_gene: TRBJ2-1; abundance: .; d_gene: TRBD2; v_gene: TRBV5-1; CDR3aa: CASSARTSLDEQFF; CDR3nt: TGCGCCAGCAGCGCCCGGACTAGCTTGGATGAGCAGTTCTTC
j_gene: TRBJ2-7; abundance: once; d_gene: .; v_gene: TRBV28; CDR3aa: CASSRDNYYEQYF; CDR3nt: TGTGCCAGCAGTCGGGACAACTACTACGAGCAGTACTTC
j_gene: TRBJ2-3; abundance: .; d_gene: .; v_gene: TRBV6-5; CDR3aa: CASSLTRAGSDTQYF; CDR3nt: TGTGCCAGCAGTCTAACCCGCGCGGGGTCAGATACGCAGTATTTT
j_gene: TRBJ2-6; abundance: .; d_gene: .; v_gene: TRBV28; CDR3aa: CASPLRRQGTAGANVLTF; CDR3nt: TGTGCCAGCCCCCTACGGCGGCAGGGCACCGCTGGGGCCAACGTCCTGACTTTC
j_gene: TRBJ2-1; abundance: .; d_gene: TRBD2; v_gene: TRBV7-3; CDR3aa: CASSPTSGIGEQFF; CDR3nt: TGTGCCAGCAGCCCGACTAGCGGGATTGGTGAGCAGTTCTTC
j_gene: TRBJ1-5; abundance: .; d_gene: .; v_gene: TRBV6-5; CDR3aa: CASSRGDFSNQPQHF; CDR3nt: TGTGCCAGCAGCCGGGGGGACTTTAGCAATCAGCCCCAGCATTTT
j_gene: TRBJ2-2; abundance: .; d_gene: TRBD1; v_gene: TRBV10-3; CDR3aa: CAISQGQGANTGELFF; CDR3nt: TGTGCCATCAGTCAGGGACAGGGGGCGAACACCGGGGAGCTGTTTTTT
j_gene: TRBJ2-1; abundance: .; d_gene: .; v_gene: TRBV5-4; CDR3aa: CASSRTSAYNEQFF; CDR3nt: TGTGCCAGCAGCCGCACAAGCGCCTACAATGAGCAGTTCTTC
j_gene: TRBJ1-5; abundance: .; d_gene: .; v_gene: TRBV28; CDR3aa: CASSSYPRFDSNQPQHF; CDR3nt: TGTGCCAGCAGTTCCTATCCGCGCTTTGATAGCAATCAGCCCCAGCATTTT
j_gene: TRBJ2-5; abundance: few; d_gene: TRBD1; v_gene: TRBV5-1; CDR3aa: CASSSGQGRETQYF; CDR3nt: TGCGCCAGCAGCTCAGGACAGGGCCGAGAGACCCAGTACTTC
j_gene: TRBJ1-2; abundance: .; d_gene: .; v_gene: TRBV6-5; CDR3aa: CASQRGGGYTF; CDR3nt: TGTGCCAGCCAAAGGGGGGGTGGCTACACCTTC
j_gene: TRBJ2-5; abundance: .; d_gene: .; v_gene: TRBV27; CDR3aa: CASSPGLARGETQYF; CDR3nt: TGTGCCAGCAGCCCCGGTTTGGCTCGGGGAGAGACCCAGTACTTC
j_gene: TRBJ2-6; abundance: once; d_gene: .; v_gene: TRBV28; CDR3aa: CASSLQTRTVSGANVLTF; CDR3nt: TGTGCCAGCAGTTTACAGACGCGGACAGTCTCTGGGGCCAACGTCCTGACTTTC
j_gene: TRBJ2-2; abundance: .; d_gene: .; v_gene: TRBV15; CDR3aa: CATSRDLASWNTGELFF; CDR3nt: TGTGCCACCAGCAGAGATCTTGCCAGTTGGAACACCGGGGAGCTGTTTTTT
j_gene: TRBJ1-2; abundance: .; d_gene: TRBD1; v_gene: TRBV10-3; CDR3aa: CALRDRANYGYTF; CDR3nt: TGTGCCCTCCGGGACAGAGCTAACTATGGCTACACCTTC
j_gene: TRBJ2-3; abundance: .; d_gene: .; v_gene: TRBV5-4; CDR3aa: CASSVRGGATDTQYF; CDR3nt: TGTGCCAGCAGCGTGCGAGGCGGAGCCACAGATACGCAGTATTTT
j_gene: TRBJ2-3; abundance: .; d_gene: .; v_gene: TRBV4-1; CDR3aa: CASSLGGGSYTDTQYF; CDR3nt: TGCGCCAGCAGCCTTGGAGGAGGGTCCTACACAGATACGCAGTATTTT
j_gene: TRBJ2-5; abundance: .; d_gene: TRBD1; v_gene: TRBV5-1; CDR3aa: CASSSGTGGKETQYF; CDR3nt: TGCGCCAGCAGCTCCGGGACAGGGGGAAAAGAGACCCAGTACTTC
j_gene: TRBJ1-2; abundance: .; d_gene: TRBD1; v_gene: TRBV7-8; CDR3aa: CASSSRTGYGYGYTF; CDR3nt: TGTGCCAGCAGCTCGCGGACAGGGTATGGCTATGGCTACACCTTC
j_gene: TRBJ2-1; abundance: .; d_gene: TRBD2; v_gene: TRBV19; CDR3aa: CASSGSGRVSAYNEQFF; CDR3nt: TGTGCCAGTAGTGGTAGCGGGAGGGTTAGCGCCTACAATGAGCAGTTCTTC
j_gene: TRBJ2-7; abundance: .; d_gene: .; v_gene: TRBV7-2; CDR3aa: CASSFGTGGIYYEQYF; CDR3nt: TGTGCCAGCAGCTTCGGAACGGGCGGGATATACTACGAGCAGTACTTC
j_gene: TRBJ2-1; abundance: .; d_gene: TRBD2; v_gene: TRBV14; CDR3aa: CASSQEGLAGGNEQFF; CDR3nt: TGTGCCAGCAGCCAAGAGGGACTAGCGGGAGGGAATGAGCAGTTCTTC
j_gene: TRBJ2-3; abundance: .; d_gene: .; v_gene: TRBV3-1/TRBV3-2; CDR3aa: CASSQDKGDRRDTQYF; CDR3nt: TGTGCCAGCAGCCAAGATAAGGGGGACCGAAGAGATACGCAGTATTTT
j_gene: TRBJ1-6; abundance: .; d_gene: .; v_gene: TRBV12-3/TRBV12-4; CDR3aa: CASSSTVSPLHF; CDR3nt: TGTGCCAGCAGTTCGACAGTCTCACCCCTCCACTTT
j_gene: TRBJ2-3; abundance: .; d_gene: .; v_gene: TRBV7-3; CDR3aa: CASSFIASALSTDTQYF; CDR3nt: TGTGCCAGCAGCTTTATAGCTAGCGCCTTAAGCACAGATACGCAGTATTTT
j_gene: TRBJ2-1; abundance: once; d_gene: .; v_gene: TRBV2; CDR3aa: CASSELRNPYNEQFF; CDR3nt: TGTGCCAGCAGTGAACTGCGTAACCCCTACAATGAGCAGTTCTTC
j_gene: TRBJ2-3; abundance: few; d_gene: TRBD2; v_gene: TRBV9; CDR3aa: CASSIAEGGRARDTQYF; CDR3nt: TGTGCCAGCAGCATCGCAGAGGGCGGGAGGGCCCGAGATACGCAGTATTTT
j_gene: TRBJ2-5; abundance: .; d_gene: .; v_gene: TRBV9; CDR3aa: CASSVAEVTPQYF; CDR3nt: TGTGCCAGCAGCGTAGCGGAGGTGACTCCCCAGTACTTC
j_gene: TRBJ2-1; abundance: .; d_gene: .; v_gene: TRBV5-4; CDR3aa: CATEMGGALWNEQFF; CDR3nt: TGTGCCACCGAAATGGGGGGAGCATTGTGGAATGAGCAGTTCTTC
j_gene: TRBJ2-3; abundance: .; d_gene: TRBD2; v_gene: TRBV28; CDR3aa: CASTLLGTSNTDTQYF; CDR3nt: TGTGCCAGCACCCTCCTGGGGACTAGCAACACAGATACGCAGTATTTT
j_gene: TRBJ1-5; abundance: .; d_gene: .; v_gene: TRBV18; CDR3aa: CASSLVRTLNQPQHF; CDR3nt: TGTGCCAGCTCACTGGTCCGGACACTTAATCAGCCCCAGCATTTT
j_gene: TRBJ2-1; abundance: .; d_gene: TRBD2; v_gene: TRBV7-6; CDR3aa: CASSPTALAGVGEQFF; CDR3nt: TGTGCCAGCAGCCCCACGGCACTAGCGGGAGTAGGTGAGCAGTTCTTC
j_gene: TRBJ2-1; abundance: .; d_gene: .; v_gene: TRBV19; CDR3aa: CASSPLLYSYNEQFF; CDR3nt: TGTGCCAGTAGCCCCCTCTTATACTCCTACAATGAGCAGTTCTTC
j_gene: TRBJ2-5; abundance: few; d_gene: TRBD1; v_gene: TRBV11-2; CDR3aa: CASSYPGTGRGETQYF; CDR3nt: TGTGCCAGCAGCTACCCCGGGACAGGGAGGGGAGAGACCCAGTACTTC
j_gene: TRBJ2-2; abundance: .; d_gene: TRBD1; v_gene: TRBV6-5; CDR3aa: CASRRTGGATGELFF; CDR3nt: TGTGCCAGCAGACGAACAGGGGGCGCCACCGGGGAGCTGTTTTTT
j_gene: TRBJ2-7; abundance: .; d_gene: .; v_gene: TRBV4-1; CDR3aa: CASSQVGVYEQYF; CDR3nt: TGCGCCAGCAGCCAAGTGGGCGTCTACGAGCAGTACTTC
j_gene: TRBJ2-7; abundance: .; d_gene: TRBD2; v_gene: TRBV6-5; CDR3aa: CASRGGLAGREQYF; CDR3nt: TGTGCCAGCAGGGGGGGACTAGCGGGTCGGGAGCAGTACTTC
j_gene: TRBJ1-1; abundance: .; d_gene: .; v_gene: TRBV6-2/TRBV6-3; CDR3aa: CASSAPGITEAFF; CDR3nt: TGTGCCAGCAGCGCCCCAGGGATCACTGAAGCTTTCTTT
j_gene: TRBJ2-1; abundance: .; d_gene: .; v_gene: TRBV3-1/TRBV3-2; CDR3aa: CASSQSYSSYNEQFF; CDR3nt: TGTGCCAGCAGCCAATCATACTCCTCCTACAATGAGCAGTTCTTC
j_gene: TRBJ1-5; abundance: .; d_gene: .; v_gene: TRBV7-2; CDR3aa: CASGAGGAGQPQHF; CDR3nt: TGTGCCAGCGGGGCTGGGGGGGCAGGTCAGCCCCAGCATTTT
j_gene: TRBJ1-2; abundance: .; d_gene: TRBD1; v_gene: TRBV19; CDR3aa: CASSVTGTENYGYTF; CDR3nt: TGTGCCAGTAGTGTAACCGGGACAGAGAACTATGGCTACACCTTC
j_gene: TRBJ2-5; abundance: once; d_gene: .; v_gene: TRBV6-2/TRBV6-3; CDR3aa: CASSYVAGWGETQYF; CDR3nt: TGTGCCAGCAGTTACGTGGCGGGATGGGGGGAGACCCAGTACTTC
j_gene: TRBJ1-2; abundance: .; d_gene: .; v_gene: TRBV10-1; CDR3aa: CAGSERPSGYGYTF; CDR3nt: TGCGCCGGCAGTGAACGGCCTAGCGGCTATGGCTACACCTTC
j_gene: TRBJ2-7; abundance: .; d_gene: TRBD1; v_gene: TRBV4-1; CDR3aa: CASSQAPGQGDSYEQYF; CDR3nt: TGCGCCAGCAGCCAAGCTCCGGGACAGGGGGATTCCTACGAGCAGTACTTC
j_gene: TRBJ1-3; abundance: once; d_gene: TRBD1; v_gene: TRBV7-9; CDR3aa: CASSLTGGSGNTIYF; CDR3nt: TGTGCCAGCAGTTTGACAGGGGGATCTGGAAACACCATATATTTT
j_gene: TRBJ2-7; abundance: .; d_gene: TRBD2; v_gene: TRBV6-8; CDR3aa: CASSYPGLAEAYEQYF; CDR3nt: TGTGCCAGCAGCTACCCAGGACTAGCGGAGGCCTACGAGCAGTACTTC